A selection of T cell receptor beta chains follows, all from one sample in a study of blood T cell repertoires in COVID-19. The data were produced by immunoSEQ multiplex PCR, yet TCRdb's version contains in-frame clones alone and is incomplete. The sample includes almost 55,000 clones, over 75% of them seen just once. The sample comprised peripheral blood. The receptors stem from a woman aged 40 to 50 with active COVID-19. The CDR3 runs from the conserved cysteine through the conserved F or W. A D gene is named only where the DNA matches it firmly. Only part of the rows carry a size: once, few, many, or a class if the clone is expanded.

clone_size: .; j_call: TRBJ1-1; v_call: TRBV6-1; d_call: .; cdr3_nt: TGTGCCAGCAGTGAAAAAATGCCTCAGGAGGGATCGAACACTGAAGCTTTCTTT; cdr3_aa: CASSEKMPQEGSNTEAFF
clone_size: .; j_call: TRBJ2-6; v_call: TRBV27; d_call: .; cdr3_nt: TGTGCCAGCAGTTCCCCCAGGGGCAAGGGGGCCAACGTCCTGACTTTC; cdr3_aa: CASSSPRGKGANVLTF
clone_size: once; j_call: TRBJ1-6; v_call: TRBV28; d_call: .; cdr3_nt: TGTGCCAGCAGTTTGGGAGGCTTAAATTCACCCCTCCACTTT; cdr3_aa: CASSLGGLNSPLHF
clone_size: .; j_call: TRBJ2-4; v_call: TRBV21-1; d_call: .; cdr3_nt: TGTGCCAGCAGCAACGGGACAGGGTATTTTGGCATTCAGTACTTC; cdr3_aa: CASSNGTGYFGIQYF
clone_size: .; j_call: TRBJ2-5; v_call: TRBV20-1; d_call: TRBD2; cdr3_nt: TGCAGTGCTAGTGGGCGGGGGGCCGCCTTTATGGAGACCCAGTACTTC; cdr3_aa: CSASGRGAAFMETQYF
clone_size: .; j_call: TRBJ2-3; v_call: TRBV11-3; d_call: TRBD2; cdr3_nt: TGTGCCAGCAGCCCGGGACTAGCGGGGTTTACTAGCACAGATACGCAGTATTTT; cdr3_aa: CASSPGLAGFTSTDTQYF
clone_size: few; j_call: TRBJ2-7; v_call: TRBV12-3/TRBV12-4; d_call: .; cdr3_nt: TGTGCCAGCAACCGCTACGGGGGAGACGAGCAGTACTTC; cdr3_aa: CASNRYGGDEQYF
clone_size: .; j_call: TRBJ1-1; v_call: TRBV5-1; d_call: TRBD1; cdr3_nt: TGCGCCAGCAGCCTGAGGACAGGGGGCGTCACTGAAGCTTTCTTT; cdr3_aa: CASSLRTGGVTEAFF
clone_size: .; j_call: TRBJ2-3; v_call: TRBV5-1; d_call: TRBD2; cdr3_nt: TGCGCCAGCAGCTTGGAAGCGGGGGGCGGTACAGATACGCAGTATTTT; cdr3_aa: CASSLEAGGGTDTQYF
clone_size: .; j_call: TRBJ1-6; v_call: TRBV18; d_call: .; cdr3_nt: TGTGCCAGCTCACCCCGCGGCGATGGGGGGGCCGGTTCACCCCTCCACTTT; cdr3_aa: CASSPRGDGGAGSPLHF
clone_size: .; j_call: TRBJ2-5; v_call: TRBV9; d_call: TRBD1; cdr3_nt: TGTGCCAGCAGCCTTACAGGGGGCGAAGAGACCCAGTACTTC; cdr3_aa: CASSLTGGEETQYF
clone_size: few; j_call: TRBJ2-7; v_call: TRBV3-1/TRBV3-2; d_call: TRBD1; cdr3_nt: TGTGCCAGCAGCCAAGGACAGGGTGACGAGCAGTACTTC; cdr3_aa: CASSQGQGDEQYF
clone_size: .; j_call: TRBJ2-5; v_call: TRBV2; d_call: .; cdr3_nt: TGTGCCAGCAGACCCGGGACACAAGAGACCCAGTACTTC; cdr3_aa: CASRPGTQETQYF
clone_size: .; j_call: TRBJ2-7; v_call: TRBV7-9; d_call: TRBD1; cdr3_nt: TGTGCCAGCAGCTCCGCCGGGACAGAAAGCTCCTACGAGCAGTACTTC; cdr3_aa: CASSSAGTESSYEQYF
clone_size: few; j_call: TRBJ1-2; v_call: TRBV4-3; d_call: .; cdr3_nt: TGCGCCAGCAGCCAAGAGCTAGCCTTAGGACAGTTCTATGGCTACACCTTC; cdr3_aa: CASSQELALGQFYGYTF
clone_size: few; j_call: TRBJ1-1; v_call: TRBV2; d_call: .; cdr3_nt: TGTGCCAGAGGACAGCGGAACACTGAAGCTTTCTTT; cdr3_aa: CARGQRNTEAFF
clone_size: .; j_call: TRBJ1-1; v_call: TRBV9; d_call: .; cdr3_nt: TGTGCCAGCAGCGTAGCCCCAGAGAACACTGAAGCTTTCTTT; cdr3_aa: CASSVAPENTEAFF
clone_size: .; j_call: TRBJ2-5; v_call: TRBV19; d_call: TRBD1; cdr3_nt: TGTGCCAGTAGTTTCAGGGACAGACAAGAGACCCAGTACTTC; cdr3_aa: CASSFRDRQETQYF
clone_size: once; j_call: TRBJ2-2; v_call: TRBV11-1; d_call: .; cdr3_nt: TGTGCCAGCAGCCCGACTAGTACCGGGGAGCTGTTTTTT; cdr3_aa: CASSPTSTGELFF
clone_size: .; j_call: TRBJ2-1; v_call: TRBV3-1/TRBV3-2; d_call: .; cdr3_nt: TGTGCCAGCAGCCGAACCCCGTCACGGAGGGTTGGTCTGTACAATGAGCAGTTCTTC; cdr3_aa: CASSRTPSRRVGLYNEQFF
clone_size: once; j_call: TRBJ2-2; v_call: TRBV18; d_call: .; cdr3_nt: TGTGCCAGCTTTAGCGGCGGGCCACGACCCGGGGAGCTGTTTTTT; cdr3_aa: CASFSGGPRPGELFF
clone_size: .; j_call: TRBJ1-1; v_call: TRBV3-1/TRBV3-2; d_call: .; cdr3_nt: TGTGCCAGCAGCCCCGGGGGAGGGGGGAACACTGAAGCTTTCTTT; cdr3_aa: CASSPGGGGNTEAFF
clone_size: .; j_call: TRBJ1-3; v_call: TRBV11-2; d_call: TRBD1; cdr3_nt: TGTGCCAGCAGCACAGGGGGGAGCTACTACGGCCCGGGAAACACCATATATTTT; cdr3_aa: CASSTGGSYYGPGNTIYF
clone_size: .; j_call: TRBJ2-5; v_call: TRBV3-1/TRBV3-2; d_call: .; cdr3_nt: TGTGCCAGCAGCCAAGGCTTGGGCAAGGGGGAGACCCAGTACTTC; cdr3_aa: CASSQGLGKGETQYF
clone_size: .; j_call: TRBJ2-7; v_call: TRBV6-1; d_call: TRBD2; cdr3_nt: TGTGCCAGCAGGAGCGGGGACTACGAGCAGTACTTC; cdr3_aa: CASRSGDYEQYF
clone_size: few; j_call: TRBJ2-7; v_call: TRBV5-1; d_call: TRBD1; cdr3_nt: TGCGCCAGCAGCTTCTACGGGACAGAGGACGAGCAGTACTTC; cdr3_aa: CASSFYGTEDEQYF
clone_size: .; j_call: TRBJ2-1; v_call: TRBV7-3; d_call: TRBD2; cdr3_nt: TGTGCCAGCAGCTCGGGACTAGCGGGGGACTTAAGGGCCTACAATGAGCAGTTCTTC; cdr3_aa: CASSSGLAGDLRAYNEQFF
clone_size: .; j_call: TRBJ2-1; v_call: TRBV11-3; d_call: .; cdr3_nt: TGTGCCAGCAGCCCCTACCCCAATGAGCAGTTCTTC; cdr3_aa: CASSPYPNEQFF
clone_size: few; j_call: TRBJ2-1; v_call: TRBV11-3; d_call: .; cdr3_nt: TGTGCCAGCAGCTTAGTAAGGGGAAGCAATGAGCAGTTCTTC; cdr3_aa: CASSLVRGSNEQFF
clone_size: few; j_call: TRBJ2-7; v_call: TRBV4-2; d_call: .; cdr3_nt: TGTGCCAGCAGCCTCCTGGTAGCAAACTACGAGCAGTACTTC; cdr3_aa: CASSLLVANYEQYF
clone_size: .; j_call: TRBJ1-1; v_call: TRBV18; d_call: .; cdr3_nt: TGTGCCAGCTCACCGGTCGACAGGTACACTGAAGCTTTCTTT; cdr3_aa: CASSPVDRYTEAFF
clone_size: .; j_call: TRBJ1-4; v_call: TRBV28; d_call: .; cdr3_nt: TGTGCCAGCAGTTTCCGGGACATCACTAATGAAAAACTGTTTTTT; cdr3_aa: CASSFRDITNEKLFF